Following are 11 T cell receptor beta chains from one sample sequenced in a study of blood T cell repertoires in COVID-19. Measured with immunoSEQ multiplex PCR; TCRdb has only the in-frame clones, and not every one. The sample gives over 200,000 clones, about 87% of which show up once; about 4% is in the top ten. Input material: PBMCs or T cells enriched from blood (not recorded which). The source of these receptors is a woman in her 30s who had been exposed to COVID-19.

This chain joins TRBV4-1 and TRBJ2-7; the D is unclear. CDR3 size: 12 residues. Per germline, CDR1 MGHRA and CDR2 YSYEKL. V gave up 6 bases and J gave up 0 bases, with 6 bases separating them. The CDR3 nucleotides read TGCGCCAGCAGGGGCTCCTCCTACGAGCAGTACTTC. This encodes CASRGSSYEQYF.

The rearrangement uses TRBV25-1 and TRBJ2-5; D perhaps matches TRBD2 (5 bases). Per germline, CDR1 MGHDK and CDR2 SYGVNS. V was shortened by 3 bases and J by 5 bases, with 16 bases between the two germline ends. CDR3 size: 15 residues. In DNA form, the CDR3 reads TGTGCCAGCAGTGAGCATGGGGAGTGGACGGAGACCCAGTACTTC. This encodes CASSEHGEWTETQYF.

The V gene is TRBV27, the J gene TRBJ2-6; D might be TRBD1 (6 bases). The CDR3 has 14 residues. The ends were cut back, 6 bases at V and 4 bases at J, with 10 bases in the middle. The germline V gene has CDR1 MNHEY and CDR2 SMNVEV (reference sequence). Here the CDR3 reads CASSRGSGANVLTF. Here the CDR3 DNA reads TGTGCCAGCAGCAGGGGTTCAGGGGCCAACGTCCTGACTTTC.

CDR3 in DNA: TGTGCCAGCATTCTGACAGGTTTGAACACTGAAGCTTTCTTT. Its translation is CASILTGLNTEAFF. The chain has TRBV2 and TRBJ1-1; D is perhaps TRBD1 (6 bases). Trimming stripped 7 bases from V and 0 bases from J, with 12 bases between. CDR3 length: 14 amino acids. Germline V CDR1 and CDR2: SNHLY, FYNNEI.

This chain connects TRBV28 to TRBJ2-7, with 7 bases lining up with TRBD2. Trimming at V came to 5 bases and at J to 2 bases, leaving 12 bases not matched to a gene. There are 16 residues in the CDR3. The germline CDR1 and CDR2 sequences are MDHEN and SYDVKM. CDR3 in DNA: TGTGCCAGCAGTCCCGCTCTAGCGGCAATCGCCTACGAGCAGTACTTC. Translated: CASSPALAAIAYEQYF.

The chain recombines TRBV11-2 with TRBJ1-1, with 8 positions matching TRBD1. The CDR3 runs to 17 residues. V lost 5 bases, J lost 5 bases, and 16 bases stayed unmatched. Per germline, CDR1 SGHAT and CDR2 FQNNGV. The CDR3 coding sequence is TGTGCCAGCAGCCTCCTCACCTCCGGGACAGGTATGACTGAAGCTTTCTTT. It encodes CASSLLTSGTGMTEAFF.

CDR3 sequence (DNA): TGTGCCAGCAGCTTGGATACTAGCGGGAGGAATGAGCAGTTCTTC. Protein: CASSLDTSGRNEQFF. The chain uses TRBV5-4 and TRBJ2-1; 12 positions match TRBD2. This CDR3 has 15 residues. Germline CDR1 SGHNT, CDR2 YYREEE (reference sequence). Trimming removed 0 bases from V and 7 bases from J; junction bases left unmatched: 2.

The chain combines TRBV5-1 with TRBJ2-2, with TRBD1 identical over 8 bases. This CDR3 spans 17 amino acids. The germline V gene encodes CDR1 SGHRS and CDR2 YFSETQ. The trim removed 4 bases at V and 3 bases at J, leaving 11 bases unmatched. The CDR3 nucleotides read TGCGCCAGCAGCCTAACCCCGGGACAGGCCCACACCGGGGAGCTGTTTTTT. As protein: CASSLTPGQAHTGELFF.

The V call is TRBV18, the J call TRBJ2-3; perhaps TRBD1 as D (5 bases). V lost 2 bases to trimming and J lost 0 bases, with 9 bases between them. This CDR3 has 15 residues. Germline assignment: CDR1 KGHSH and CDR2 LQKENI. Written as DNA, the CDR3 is TGTGCCAGCTCACCAGTTCAGGGTAGCACAGATACGCAGTATTTT. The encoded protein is CASSPVQGSTDTQYF.

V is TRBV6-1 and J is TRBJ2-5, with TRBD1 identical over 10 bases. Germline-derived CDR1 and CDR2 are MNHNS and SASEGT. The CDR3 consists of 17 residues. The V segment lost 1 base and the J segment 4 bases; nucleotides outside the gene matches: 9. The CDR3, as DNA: TGTGCCAGCAGTGAAGTCCTGGGACAGGGGATAAGAGAGACCCAGTACTTC. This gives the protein CASSEVLGQGIRETQYF.

The CDR3 sequence is CAWSVAGRDRGLYYSNQPQHF. Here the CDR3 DNA reads TGTGCCTGGAGTGTGGCTGGCCGGGACAGGGGACTATATTATAGCAATCAGCCCCAGCATTTT. The chain is built from TRBV30 and TRBJ1-5, with 10 nucleotides matching TRBD1. V lost 0 bases and J lost 0; bases outside the gene matches: 17. CDR1 is GTSNPN, CDR2 SVGIG, per germline (reference sequence). This CDR3 is 21 amino acids long.